This T cell receptor (beta chain) came from a study of blood T cells in healthy people across ages. Germline V gene sequence: CDR1 SQVTM, CDR2 ANQGSEA. With V trimmed by 3 bases and J by 8 bases, 3 bases remained unmatched. CDR3 length: 12 residues. Together with a sample-barcoded 5' primer, a J-beta primer mix was included in a second PCR lasting roughly 6 to 12 cycles. TCRdb re-derived calls from the 5' RACE reads in MiXCR, one entry per CDR3 protein. Of some 290,000 distinct CDR3 sequences listed, roughly 29% are singletons. The receptor comes from a woman in her sixties or seventies in good health. The chain joins TRBV29-1 to TRBJ2-1, with 8 nucleotides matching TRBD1. The material sequenced was blood. In DNA, the CDR3 is TGCAGCGTTGACAGGGGGCTCGATGAGCAGTTCTTC. Protein product: CSVDRGLDEQFF.